This T cell receptor (beta chain) was sequenced in a study of cytomegalovirus exposure and HLA in healthy donors. Across the whole study: Findings of an earlier analysis included 90 million to 120 million unique TCR beta sequences from 200 million or so T cells. As released early, the data held around 80 million unique TCRs from HLA-typed donors.

Vbeta (60) and Jbeta (13) primers were used in the PCR. The assay was immunoSEQ multiplex PCR, and TCRdb's table has in-frame clones only and misses some. The profile shows 50,000 or so clones, 65% to 80% of them singletons. Regarding the study as a whole: Later analysis revealed greater clonal expansion in HLA-associated TCR beta chains than in equally common others. By HLA locus, TCR association rates varied in a later analysis, with DRB1 showing the most and HLA-C the fewest.

The table lists this clone with a few counts. What it recognizes is unknown. This CDR3 region has 17 residues. Looked up from germline, CDR1 is MNHNS and CDR2 is SASEGT. V trimming: 4 bases; J trimming: 5 bases; junction bases outside the gene matches: 10. The V and J genes are TRBV6-1 and TRBJ1-5, with 11 positions matching TRBD1. This receptor was identified in a man aged 35 to 55 in good health and CMV-seropositive. Sample: PBMCs. DNA of the CDR3: TGTGCCAGCAGTGGGACAGGGGGCATGAAGAGGTATCAGCCCCAGCATTTT. The encoded protein is CASSGTGGMKRYQPQHF.